This T cell receptor beta chain derives from a study of cytomegalovirus exposure and HLA in healthy donors. The length of the CDR3 is 14 residues. V lost 6 bases to trimming and J lost 8 bases; unmatched junction nucleotides: 6. CDR1 and CDR2 from the germline V gene are LGHNA and YSLEER. TCRdb keeps only in-frame clones here, not all; method: immunoSEQ multiplex PCR. The data contain around 160,000 clones, around 85% of them seen just once; the ten biggest clones take up 2% to 2.5%. The chain combines TRBV4-3 with TRBJ2-1, with 11 bases lining up with TRBD2. Sequenced: PBMCs. The TCR originated in a young man in good health and CMV-seropositive. The CDR3 nucleotides read TGCGCCAGCAGTCTTAGCGGGGGGGCCTATGAGCAGTTCTTC. Translation gives CASSLSGGAYEQFF.